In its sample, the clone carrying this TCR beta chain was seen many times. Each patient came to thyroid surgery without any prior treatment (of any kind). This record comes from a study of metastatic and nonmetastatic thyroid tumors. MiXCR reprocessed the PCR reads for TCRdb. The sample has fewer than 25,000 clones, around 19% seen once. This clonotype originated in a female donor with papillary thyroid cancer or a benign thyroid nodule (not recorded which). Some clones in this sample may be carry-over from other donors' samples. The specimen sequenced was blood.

Here the CDR3 reads CSARDEGASYEQYF. Here the CDR3 DNA reads TGCAGTGCTAGAGATGAGGGGGCCTCCTACGAGCAGTACTTC. The V and J genes are TRBV20-1 and TRBJ2-7; 7 nucleotides match TRBD1. The CDR3 consists of 14 residues. V lost 0 bases, J lost 0 bases, and 2 bases stayed unmatched. Germline assignment: CDR1 DFQATT and CDR2 SNEGSKA (reference sequence).